The clone carrying this TCR beta chain has at least ten counts. Antigen unknown. These data are taken from a study of response to subunit inactivated influenza vaccine. Study observations and caveats: The authors suggested that every seasonal influenza vaccination recruits few new T cells.

Via MiXCR, TCRdb re-called the RT-PCR reads, giving one row per CDR3 protein. The table has about 500,000 distinct CDR3 sequences, roughly 7.6% seen once. The ends were cut back, 0 bases at V and 1 base at J, with 7 bases in the middle. Germline V gene sequence: CDR1 LGHDT, CDR2 YNNKEL (reference sequence). The CDR3 spans 14 residues. Sequencing used PBMCs from blood, obtained less than 25 months after vaccination. The TCR originated in a man in his fifties or sixties who received an inactivated influenza vaccine. V gene TRBV3-1 combines with J gene TRBJ2-7; D gene unclear. The CDR3 nucleotides read TGTGCCAGCAGCCAAGAGGCGGAATCCTACGAGCAGTACTTC. Its protein is CASSQEAESYEQYF.